This T cell receptor beta chain was obtained from a study of shared clonotypes between healthy human individuals. Broader study findings: The sampled material consisted only of blood, and tissue repertoires are likely to differ. A few donors had around 5.5% of their naive CD4 clonotypes in common.

Deep-level settings were used for running the assay. Assay used: immunoSEQ multiplex PCR; TCRdb lists only in-frame clones, some missing. The data show 600,000 to 750,000 clones, roughly 88% seen once. With regard to this clone: What it binds is unknown.

Sample: memory CD8+ T cells from PBMCs. Subset denoted: CD45RO+ cells pooled with CCR7-negative TemRA cells. The TCR comes from a man between 18 and 29 years old in good health. Some clones in this sample may be carry-over from other donors' samples.

The CDR3 sequence is CASSQELSRAETQYF. The CDR3 coding sequence is TGCGCCAGCAGCCAAGAATTGTCGCGGGCGGAGACCCAGTACTTC. The chain employs TRBV4-3 and TRBJ2-5; tentative D call: TRBD2 (5 bases). V lost 0 bases and J 5 bases, leaving 13 bases between the germline ends. CDR1 and CDR2 from the germline V gene are LGHNA and YSLEER. The CDR3 is made up of 15 amino acids.